These T cell receptor beta chains were read from a single sample in a study of cytomegalovirus exposure and HLA in healthy donors. The table came from immunoSEQ multiplex PCR; TCRdb's copy has only in-frame clones and leaves some out. In the table there are over 200,000 clones, more than 75% of which are singletons. Specimen: PBMCs. These receptor sequences come from a human donor in good health. Both conserved end residues are part of each CDR3. A D gene is named only where the DNA matches it firmly. Clone size is shown for a subset of rows, as once, few, many or a class of expanded clone.

abundance: -; d_gene: -; j_gene: TRBJ2-1; v_gene: TRBV1; CDR3aa: CTSSQCLWAGGAYEQFF; CDR3nt: -
abundance: -; d_gene: -; j_gene: TRBJ2-7; v_gene: TRBV10-3; CDR3aa: CATMHGEYEQYF; CDR3nt: TGTGCCACTATGCACGGGGAATACGAGCAGTACTTC
abundance: -; d_gene: TRBD1; j_gene: TRBJ1-1; v_gene: TRBV7-9; CDR3aa: CASSLAGGPTEAFF; CDR3nt: TGTGCCAGCAGCTTAGCAGGGGGCCCCACTGAAGCTTTCTTT
abundance: -; d_gene: -; j_gene: TRBJ1-4; v_gene: TRBV28; CDR3aa: CASYSTGATNEKLFF; CDR3nt: TGTGCCAGCTATTCTACAGGAGCAACTAATGAAAAACTGTTTTTT
abundance: -; d_gene: -; j_gene: TRBJ2-7; v_gene: TRBV6-5; CDR3aa: CASSYSRQSYEQYF; CDR3nt: TGTGCCAGCAGTTACTCTAGACAGAGCTACGAGCAGTACTTC
abundance: -; d_gene: -; j_gene: TRBJ2-1; v_gene: TRBV7-3; CDR3aa: CASSLQRDNEQFF; CDR3nt: TGTGCCAGCAGCTTACAACGCGACAATGAGCAGTTCTTC
abundance: once; d_gene: TRBD2; j_gene: TRBJ2-1; v_gene: TRBV5-6; CDR3aa: CASSFGTSGRDEQFF; CDR3nt: TGTGCCAGCAGCTTCGGGACTAGCGGGAGAGATGAGCAGTTCTTC
abundance: once; d_gene: -; j_gene: TRBJ2-1; v_gene: TRBV2; CDR3aa: CASSGLKYNEQFF; CDR3nt: TGTGCCAGCAGTGGGCTTAAATACAATGAGCAGTTCTTC
abundance: -; d_gene: -; j_gene: TRBJ2-1; v_gene: TRBV11-3; CDR3aa: CASSFGLGNEQFF; CDR3nt: TGTGCCAGCAGCTTCGGACTGGGCAATGAGCAGTTCTTC
abundance: -; d_gene: -; j_gene: TRBJ1-4; v_gene: TRBV4-3; CDR3aa: CASSLLPLVGEKLFF; CDR3nt: TGCGCCAGCAGCCTCCTCCCCCTGGTCGGGGAAAAACTGTTTTTT
abundance: -; d_gene: TRBD2; j_gene: TRBJ2-7; v_gene: TRBV6-5; CDR3aa: CASSYKLAGSYEQYF; CDR3nt: TGTGCCAGCAGTTACAAGCTAGCGGGGTCCTACGAGCAGTACTTC
abundance: -; d_gene: -; j_gene: TRBJ1-1; v_gene: TRBV11-3; CDR3aa: CASSFSGDVTEAFF; CDR3nt: TGTGCCAGCAGCTTTTCAGGGGACGTAACTGAAGCTTTCTTT
abundance: -; d_gene: -; j_gene: TRBJ1-4; v_gene: TRBV18; CDR3aa: CASSPGLSNEKLFF; CDR3nt: TGTGCCAGCTCACCAGGGCTTTCTAATGAAAAACTGTTTTTT
abundance: -; d_gene: -; j_gene: TRBJ2-3; v_gene: TRBV5-4; CDR3aa: CASSLSGSTDTQYF; CDR3nt: TGTGCCAGCAGCTTATCGGGGAGCACAGATACGCAGTATTTT
abundance: once; d_gene: -; j_gene: TRBJ2-7; v_gene: TRBV19; CDR3aa: CASSLRWDFPYEQYF; CDR3nt: TGTGCCAGTAGTCTCCGCTGGGACTTCCCTTACGAGCAGTACTTC
abundance: -; d_gene: -; j_gene: TRBJ2-3; v_gene: TRBV5-1; CDR3aa: CASRVLEGTDTQYF; CDR3nt: TGCGCCAGCAGGGTACTAGAGGGCACAGATACGCAGTATTTT
abundance: -; d_gene: -; j_gene: TRBJ2-3; v_gene: TRBV5-1; CDR3aa: CASSFSSLSTDTQYF; CDR3nt: TGCGCCAGCAGCTTTTCTAGTCTTTCCACAGATACGCAGTATTTT
abundance: -; d_gene: TRBD1; j_gene: TRBJ1-6; v_gene: TRBV4-1; CDR3aa: CASSLDLGQGGSPLHF; CDR3nt: TGCGCCAGCAGCCTTGACCTCGGACAGGGGGGTTCACCCCTCCACTTT
abundance: once; d_gene: TRBD2; j_gene: TRBJ2-7; v_gene: TRBV19; CDR3aa: CASSASSGSFYEQYF; CDR3nt: TGTGCCAGTAGTGCCTCTAGCGGGAGCTTCTACGAGCAGTACTTC
abundance: -; d_gene: TRBD2; j_gene: TRBJ2-5; v_gene: TRBV10-3; CDR3aa: CAISSAGGGGTQYF; CDR3nt: TGTGCCATCAGCTCAGCGGGAGGCGGGGGGACCCAGTACTTC
abundance: -; d_gene: TRBD1; j_gene: TRBJ1-1; v_gene: TRBV2; CDR3aa: CASTATGVGTEAFF; CDR3nt: TGTGCCAGCACCGCTACAGGGGTTGGAACTGAAGCTTTCTTT
abundance: -; d_gene: -; j_gene: TRBJ2-7; v_gene: TRBV6-5; CDR3aa: CASRNRVGEQYF; CDR3nt: TGTGCCAGCAGAAACAGGGTCGGCGAGCAGTACTTC
abundance: -; d_gene: TRBD2; j_gene: TRBJ2-1; v_gene: TRBV5-1; CDR3aa: CASSLEASGIGQFF; CDR3nt: TGCGCCAGCAGCTTGGAGGCTAGCGGGATAGGGCAGTTCTTC
abundance: -; d_gene: TRBD2; j_gene: TRBJ2-7; v_gene: TRBV15; CDR3aa: CATSRDPAGGSEQYF; CDR3nt: TGTGCCACCAGCAGAGACCCAGCGGGAGGTTCCGAGCAGTACTTC
abundance: -; d_gene: -; j_gene: TRBJ1-5; v_gene: TRBV5-5; CDR3aa: CASSLTGQPQHF; CDR3nt: TGTGCCAGCAGCTTGACCGGGCAGCCCCAGCATTTT
abundance: -; d_gene: TRBD1; j_gene: TRBJ2-7; v_gene: TRBV23-1; CDR3aa: CASSQSWAGGFHEQYF; CDR3nt: TGCGCCAGCAGTCAATCGTGGGCAGGGGGCTTCCACGAGCAGTACTTC
abundance: -; d_gene: TRBD1; j_gene: TRBJ1-1; v_gene: TRBV4-3; CDR3aa: CASSHPRQGIMNTEAFF; CDR3nt: TGCGCCAGCAGCCACCCACGACAGGGGATTATGAACACTGAAGCTTTCTTT
abundance: -; d_gene: -; j_gene: TRBJ2-7; v_gene: TRBV15; CDR3aa: CATSNEADYYEQYF; CDR3nt: TGTGCCACCAGCAACGAAGCGGATTACTACGAGCAGTACTTC
abundance: -; d_gene: -; j_gene: TRBJ2-3; v_gene: TRBV7-8; CDR3aa: CASSLVGQTTDTQYF; CDR3nt: TGTGCCAGCAGCTTAGTGGGGCAGACCACAGATACGCAGTATTTT
abundance: -; d_gene: TRBD2; j_gene: TRBJ2-2; v_gene: TRBV5-4; CDR3aa: CASSLRLANTGELFF; CDR3nt: TGTGCCAGCAGCTTGAGACTAGCAAACACCGGGGAGCTGTTTTTT
abundance: -; d_gene: -; j_gene: TRBJ2-7; v_gene: TRBV28; CDR3aa: CASSLNRGGSYEQYF; CDR3nt: TGTGCCAGCAGTTTAAACAGGGGGGGATCCTACGAGCAGTACTTC
abundance: few; d_gene: -; j_gene: TRBJ2-7; v_gene: TRBV6-1; CDR3aa: CASSEPSSYEQYF; CDR3nt: TGTGCCAGCAGTGAACCGAGTTCCTACGAGCAGTACTTC
abundance: -; d_gene: -; j_gene: TRBJ2-6; v_gene: TRBV6-5; CDR3aa: CASSYLAGANVLTF; CDR3nt: TGTGCCAGCAGTTACCTTGCTGGGGCCAACGTCCTGACTTTC
abundance: -; d_gene: -; j_gene: TRBJ1-2; v_gene: TRBV5-1; CDR3aa: CASSLEWAGAGYGYTF; CDR3nt: TGCGCCAGCAGCTTGGAATGGGCTGGGGCAGGCTATGGCTACACCTTC
abundance: -; d_gene: -; j_gene: TRBJ2-1; v_gene: TRBV10-1; CDR3aa: CASSESTSNEQFF; CDR3nt: TGCGCCAGCAGTGAGTCTACGAGTAATGAGCAGTTCTTC
abundance: -; d_gene: -; j_gene: TRBJ2-7; v_gene: TRBV25-1; CDR3aa: CASTGPGQNYEQYF; CDR3nt: TGTGCCAGCACCGGCCCAGGGCAGAACTACGAGCAGTACTTC
abundance: once; d_gene: -; j_gene: TRBJ2-5; v_gene: TRBV7-2; CDR3aa: CASSLARVEGRVSGTQYF; CDR3nt: TGTGCCAGCAGCTTAGCGCGAGTGGAGGGCAGGGTATCTGGTACCCAGTACTTC
abundance: -; d_gene: -; j_gene: TRBJ2-7; v_gene: TRBV11-3; CDR3aa: CASSLATEYEQYF; CDR3nt: TGTGCCAGCAGCTTAGCCACAGAATACGAGCAGTACTTC
abundance: -; d_gene: TRBD1; j_gene: TRBJ1-4; v_gene: TRBV5-6; CDR3aa: CASSFPGGAGEKLFF; CDR3nt: TGTGCCAGCAGCTTTCCAGGGGGCGCGGGTGAAAAACTGTTTTTT
abundance: -; d_gene: -; j_gene: TRBJ2-7; v_gene: TRBV19; CDR3aa: CASSTFTDSEQYF; CDR3nt: TGTGCCAGTAGTACATTTACAGACAGCGAGCAGTACTTC
abundance: -; d_gene: TRBD2; j_gene: TRBJ2-2; v_gene: TRBV7-8; CDR3aa: CASSSPVLTSGRASGELFF; CDR3nt: TGTGCCAGCAGCTCCCCCGTACTGACTAGCGGGAGGGCCTCCGGGGAGCTGTTTTTT
abundance: -; d_gene: -; j_gene: TRBJ2-5; v_gene: TRBV29-1; CDR3aa: CSAFSGEETQYF; CDR3nt: TGCAGCGCTTTTTCAGGGGAGGAGACCCAGTACTTC
abundance: -; d_gene: -; j_gene: TRBJ1-1; v_gene: TRBV7-7; CDR3aa: CASSKDRNTEAFF; CDR3nt: TGTGCTAGCAGCAAAGACAGGAACACTGAAGCTTTCTTT